This T cell receptor (beta chain) derives from a study of T cell responses to AZD1222 COVID-19 vaccine. Study-wide findings and caveats: Compared with day 0, the breadth and depth of the Spike-specific TCR repertoire rose significantly after two doses of AZD1222. Reportedly, close to half of spike-specific TCRs are directed against unmutated variant regions. Repertoires were obtained only post-peak T cell response. Possibly, clonal diversity was underestimated; donors were largely white British and included more females.

CDR1 is LGHDT and CDR2 is YNNKEL in the germline V gene (reference sequence). V shed 1 base and J shed 0 bases, with 5 bases lying between them. This CDR3 is 14 amino acids long. The data were produced by immunoSEQ multiplex PCR, yet TCRdb's version contains in-frame clones alone and is incomplete. The sample lists over 85,000 clones, roughly nine tenths seen once, with about 5.7% in the top ten. Comment on this clone: Its antigen remains unknown.

This specimen consisted of peripheral blood, obtained 28 days after the second AZD1222 dose. The rearrangement uses TRBV3-1 (or the pseudogene TRBV3-2) and TRBJ2-3; D uncertain. The TCR originated in an adult who received the AZD1222 COVID-19 vaccine. CDR3 loop: CASSQAGSTDTQYF. CDR3 sequence (DNA): TGTGCCAGCAGCCAAGCGGGTAGCACAGATACGCAGTATTTT.